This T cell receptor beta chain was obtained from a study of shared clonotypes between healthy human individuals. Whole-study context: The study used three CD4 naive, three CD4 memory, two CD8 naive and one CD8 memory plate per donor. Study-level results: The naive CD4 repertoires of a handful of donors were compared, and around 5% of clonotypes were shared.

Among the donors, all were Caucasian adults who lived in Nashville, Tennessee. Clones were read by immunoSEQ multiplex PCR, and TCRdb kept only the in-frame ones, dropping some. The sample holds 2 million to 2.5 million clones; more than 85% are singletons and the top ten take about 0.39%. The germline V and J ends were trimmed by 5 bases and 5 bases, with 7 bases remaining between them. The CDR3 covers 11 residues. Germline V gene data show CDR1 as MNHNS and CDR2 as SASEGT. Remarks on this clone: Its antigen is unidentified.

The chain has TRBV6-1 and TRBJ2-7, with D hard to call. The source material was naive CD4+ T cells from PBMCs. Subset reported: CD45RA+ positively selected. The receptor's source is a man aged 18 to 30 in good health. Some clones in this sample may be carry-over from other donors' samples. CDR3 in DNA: TGTGCCAGCAGTATGGATCACGAGCAGTACTTC. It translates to CASSMDHEQYF.